This T cell receptor beta chain was captured in a study of post-analysis software for immune sequencing data. Findings of the study overall: The study found TRBV5-6, TRBV5-1 and TRBV20-1 among 4 or 5 TRBV segments more frequent in patients than controls. Normalized Chao1 diversity in multiple sclerosis patients fell significantly below that of controls.

Every TCR beta cDNA library bore unique molecular identifiers. TCRdb reprocessed the PCR reads with MiXCR, giving one entry per CDR3 protein. This sample yields about 770,000 distinct CDR3 sequences, of which approximately 44% are seen a single time; 4.9% belongs to the top ten. This clonotype was picked up one time. What it binds is unknown. The germline V gene encodes CDR1 SGHTA and CDR2 FQGNSA. Trimming took off 6 bases at V and 1 base at J, with 14 bases between the two ends. CDR3 size: 15 residues. The source is a girl between 5 and 17 years old with multiple sclerosis. The J gene is TRBJ2-3, the V gene TRBV7-2; possibly TRBD1 for D (5 bases). Sequenced sample: blood. The CDR3 reads CASRYLTAGTDTQYF. The CDR3 nucleotides read TGTGCCAGCAGGTACTTGACAGCAGGCACAGATACGCAGTATTTT.